These T cell receptor beta chains were read from a single sample in a study of cytomegalovirus exposure and HLA in healthy donors. Some clones are missing from TCRdb's copy, which holds only in-frame ones; the method was immunoSEQ multiplex PCR. The sample consists of about 180,000 clones, more than 60% of them appearing once. The sequenced material came from PBMCs. The receptors here all came from a human donor in good health. Each CDR3 is given with its conserved first and last residue.

V gene: TRBV9
CDR3 protein: CASSAHRGTAPYEQYF

V gene: TRBV7-8
CDR3 protein: CASSDGQGPGAYQPQHF

V gene: TRBV6-1
CDR3 protein: CASGLQVRYGYTF

V gene: TRBV4-3
CDR3 protein: CASSQNSEGVPDTQYF

V gene: TRBV7-9
CDR3 protein: CASSSLGRAAVF

V gene: TRBV7-2
CDR3 protein: CASSTETSRYEQYF

V gene: TRBV4-1
CDR3 protein: CASSQVAINYGYTF

V gene: TRBV15
CDR3 protein: CATQGARTGELFF

V gene: TRBV15
CDR3 protein: CATSRVSRANEKLFF

V gene: TRBV27
CDR3 protein: CASKAGRGGYEQYF

V gene: TRBV10-3
CDR3 protein: CAAQALNTEAFF

V gene: TRBV6-5
CDR3 protein: CASKRAGELFF

V gene: TRBV4-1
CDR3 protein: CASSQAGGNEKLFF

V gene: TRBV11-3
CDR3 protein: CASSLSGTREQYF

V gene: TRBV2
CDR3 protein: CASSIQGDYGYTF

V gene: TRBV18
CDR3 protein: CASSRTSTGDEQYF

V gene: TRBV5-1
CDR3 protein: CASSGSGANTEAFF

V gene: TRBV6-5
CDR3 protein: CASSYSRAGSQETQYF

V gene: TRBV6-6
CDR3 protein: CASSRLVHNEQFF

V gene: TRBV7-8
CDR3 protein: CASSVPGRGIDPF

V gene: TRBV27
CDR3 protein: CASKFGGSSYNEQFF

V gene: TRBV23-1
CDR3 protein: CASSLPSDRARETQYF

V gene: TRBV5-6
CDR3 protein: CASSLNTGGNIQYF

V gene: TRBV9
CDR3 protein: CASSVGLAGVEQYF

V gene: TRBV5-1
CDR3 protein: CASSSMLAGGPDTQYF

V gene: TRBV4-3
CDR3 protein: CASSQEALAGGPVGTGELFF

V gene: TRBV6-1
CDR3 protein: CASSAERTSGDYEQYF

V gene: TRBV7-2
CDR3 protein: CALDRQETQYF

V gene: TRBV6-1
CDR3 protein: CASSEFAGGYTGELFF

V gene: TRBV11-2
CDR3 protein: CASSPRTSFSGELFF

V gene: TRBV6-5
CDR3 protein: CASSLRGRTEAFF

V gene: TRBV2
CDR3 protein: CASRQGENQPQHF

V gene: TRBV28
CDR3 protein: CASSTPGSGYTF

V gene: TRBV29-1
CDR3 protein: CSAGTADQPQHF

V gene: TRBV18
CDR3 protein: CASSPGESEQYF

V gene: TRBV5-1
CDR3 protein: CASTSIDRGPPYEQYF

V gene: TRBV13
CDR3 protein: CASSLVGATTDTQYF

V gene: TRBV5-3
CDR3 protein: CARSLALSTPGQGNWEQYF

V gene: TRBV18
CDR3 protein: CASSPRQAPSYEQYF

V gene: TRBV19
CDR3 protein: CASSIARNTGELFF

V gene: TRBV25-1
CDR3 protein: CASSVTGSTDTQYF

V gene: TRBV4-1
CDR3 protein: CASSQEWLSDGNTIYF

V gene: TRBV4-2
CDR3 protein: CASSQDVSLGTDTQYF

V gene: TRBV9
CDR3 protein: CASSPSGSTDTQYF

V gene: TRBV9
CDR3 protein: CASSIQGNTEAFF

V gene: TRBV19
CDR3 protein: CASSPRGSTGELFF

V gene: TRBV9
CDR3 protein: CASSTGTASGETQYF

V gene: TRBV6-5
CDR3 protein: CASTDGNTDTQYF

V gene: TRBV7-9
CDR3 protein: CASRNAGGFLDTQYF

V gene: TRBV4-2
CDR3 protein: CASSQGRGQPQHF

V gene: TRBV2
CDR3 protein: CASSEGSAGGQETQYF

V gene: TRBV27
CDR3 protein: CASSFWGSGANYGYTF

V gene: TRBV18
CDR3 protein: CASNTGLNTEAFF

V gene: TRBV15
CDR3 protein: CATSTDRGGTGELFF

V gene: TRBV2
CDR3 protein: CASFDIYSSGNTIYF